The clone carrying this TCR beta chain showed up just a few times. TCRdb fed the 5' RACE reads into MiXCR, producing one record per CDR3 protein. This table has about 80,000 distinct CDR3 sequences, almost 6% appearing once. The V gene's germline CDR1 is SGHRS and CDR2 YFSETQ. CDR3 length: 13 residues. V lost 2 bases and J lost 3; bases outside the gene matches: 1. The sample is drawn from a study of neurological immune-mediated disorders. The time point was: longitudinal time-point 2. This sequence joins TRBV5-1 and TRBJ1-1; the match to TRBD1 covers 7 bases. The origin of this receptor is a woman aged 55-69 years with multiple sclerosis. The sequencing input was PBMCs. In DNA form, the CDR3 reads TGCGCCAGCAGCTTAGACAGGGACACTGAAGCTTTCTTT. This sequence encodes CASSLDRDTEAFF.